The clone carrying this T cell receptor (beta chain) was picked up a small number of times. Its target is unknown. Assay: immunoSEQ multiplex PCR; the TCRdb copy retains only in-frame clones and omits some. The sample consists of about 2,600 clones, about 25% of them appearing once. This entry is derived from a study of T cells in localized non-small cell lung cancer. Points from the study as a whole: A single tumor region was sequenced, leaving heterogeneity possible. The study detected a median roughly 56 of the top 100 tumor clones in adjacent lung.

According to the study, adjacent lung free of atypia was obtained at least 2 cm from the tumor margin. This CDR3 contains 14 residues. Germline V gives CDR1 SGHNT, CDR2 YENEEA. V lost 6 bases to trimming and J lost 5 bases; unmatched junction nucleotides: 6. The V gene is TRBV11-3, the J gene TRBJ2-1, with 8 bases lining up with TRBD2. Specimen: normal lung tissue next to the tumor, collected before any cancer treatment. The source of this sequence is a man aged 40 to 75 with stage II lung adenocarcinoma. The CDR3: CASRLGLDNNEQFF. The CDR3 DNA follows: TGTGCCAGCAGATTGGGACTAGATAACAATGAGCAGTTCTTC. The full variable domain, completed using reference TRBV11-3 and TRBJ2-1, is EAGVVQSPRYKIIEKKQPVAFWCNPISGHNTLYWYLQNLGQGPELLIRYENEEAVDDSQLPKDRFSAERLKGVDSTLKIQPAELGDSAVYLCASRLGLDNNEQFFGPGTRLTVL.